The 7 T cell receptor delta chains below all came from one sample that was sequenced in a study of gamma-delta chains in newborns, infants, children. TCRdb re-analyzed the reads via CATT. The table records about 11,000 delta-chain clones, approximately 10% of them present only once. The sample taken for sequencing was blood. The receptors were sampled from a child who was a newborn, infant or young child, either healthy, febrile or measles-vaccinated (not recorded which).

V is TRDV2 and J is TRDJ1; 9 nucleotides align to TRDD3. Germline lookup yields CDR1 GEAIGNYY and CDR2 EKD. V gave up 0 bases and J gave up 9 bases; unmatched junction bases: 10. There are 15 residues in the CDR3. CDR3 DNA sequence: TGTGCCTGTGACACCCTCGAGACTGGGGGAGCTCAACTCATCTTT. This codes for CACDTLETGGAQLIF.

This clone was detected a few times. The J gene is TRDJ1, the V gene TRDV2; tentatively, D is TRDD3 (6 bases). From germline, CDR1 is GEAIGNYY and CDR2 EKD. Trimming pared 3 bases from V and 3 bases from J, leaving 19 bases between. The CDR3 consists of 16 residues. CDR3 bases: TGTGCCTGTGACGTACTGGAGGATACAAGTGCCGATAAACTCATCTTT. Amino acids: CACDVLEDTSADKLIF.

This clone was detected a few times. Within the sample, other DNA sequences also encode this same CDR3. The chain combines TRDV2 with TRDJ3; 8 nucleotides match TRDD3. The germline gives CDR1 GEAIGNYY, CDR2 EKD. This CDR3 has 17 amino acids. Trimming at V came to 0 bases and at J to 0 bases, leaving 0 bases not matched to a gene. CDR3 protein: CACDTGGYSWDTRQMFF. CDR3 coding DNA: TGTGCCTGTGACACCGGGGGATACTCCTGGGACACCCGACAGATGTTTTTC.

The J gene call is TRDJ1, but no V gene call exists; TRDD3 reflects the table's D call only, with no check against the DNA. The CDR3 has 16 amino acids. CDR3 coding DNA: TGTGCCTGTGAAGACGTCACGAGGGGACCCGCCGATAAACCCATCTTT. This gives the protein CACEDVTRGPADKPIF.

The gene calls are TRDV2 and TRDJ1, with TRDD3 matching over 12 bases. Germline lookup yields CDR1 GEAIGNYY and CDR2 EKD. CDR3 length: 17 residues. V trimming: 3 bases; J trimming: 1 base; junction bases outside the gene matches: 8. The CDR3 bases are TGTGCCTGTGACGCGATCCACTGGGGGATACCCACCGATAAACTCATCTTT. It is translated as CACDAIHWGIPTDKLIF.

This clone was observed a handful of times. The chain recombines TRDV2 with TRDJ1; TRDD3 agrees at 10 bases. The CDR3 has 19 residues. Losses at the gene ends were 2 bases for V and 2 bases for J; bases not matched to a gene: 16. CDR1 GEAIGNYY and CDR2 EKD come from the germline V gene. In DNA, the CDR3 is TGTGCCTGTGACAATCTGTCCACTGGGGGATCTGTACAGACCGATAAACTCATCTTT. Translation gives CACDNLSTGGSVQTDKLIF.

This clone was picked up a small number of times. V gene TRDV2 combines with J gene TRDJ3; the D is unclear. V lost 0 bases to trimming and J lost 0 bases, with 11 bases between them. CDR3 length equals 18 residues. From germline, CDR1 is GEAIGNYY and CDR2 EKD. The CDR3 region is CACDTASRHSWDTRQMFF. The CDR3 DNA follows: TGTGCCTGTGACACCGCATCCAGGCACTCCTGGGACACCCGACAGATGTTTTTC.